This T cell receptor beta chain was recovered during a study of type 1 regulatory T cells (dated by TCRdb to the early 2020s). General notes on the study: An in vitro protocol by which a Tr1-enriched, alloantigen-specific CD4 T cell product named T-allo10 was generated was characterized in the study. T-allo10 was under clinical evaluation in patients with hematological malignancies receiving allogeneic hematopoietic stem cell transplantation.

From its cysteine to its phenylalanine, the CDR3 spans 15 amino acids. Only the CDR3 DNA stays, 45 bases, in frame from base 1. The junction shows trimming of 6 bases on V and 8 bases on J, and the gene matches do not reach 10 bases of it. Specificity for host alloantigens, anergy, and the capacity for alloantigen-specific suppression were described as properties of donor-derived T-allo10 cells. In regard to this clonotype: This clone's antigen is unknown. No per-base quality is available; no much larger clone lies one base away.

Sequencing instrument: Illumina MiSeq. TCRdb reprocessing: public reads trimmed at Q25 with fastp, clones called with MiXCR, in-frame beta chains kept. Each CDR3 protein gets just one entry, which takes the most common genes and DNA from the rows behind it. The sample table shows tens of thousands of distinct CDR3 sequences, and just under 75% are seen once. The ten largest clones add up to roughly an eighth of the sample. The clonotype originates from a human donor in good health. The chain joins TRBV12-3 or TRBV12-4 to TRBJ1-3, and 10 bases in between align with TRBD1. The source material was cultured T cells, either the whole culture or a sorted T cell fraction (not recorded which). Per the publication, the cell subset or site label means: Tr1-enriched cell product generated in vitro against host alloantigens. The CDR3 corresponds to CASRLAGTGDDTIYF. In nucleotides, the sequence is TGTGCCAGCAGATTGGCCGGGACAGGGGACGACACCATATATTTT.